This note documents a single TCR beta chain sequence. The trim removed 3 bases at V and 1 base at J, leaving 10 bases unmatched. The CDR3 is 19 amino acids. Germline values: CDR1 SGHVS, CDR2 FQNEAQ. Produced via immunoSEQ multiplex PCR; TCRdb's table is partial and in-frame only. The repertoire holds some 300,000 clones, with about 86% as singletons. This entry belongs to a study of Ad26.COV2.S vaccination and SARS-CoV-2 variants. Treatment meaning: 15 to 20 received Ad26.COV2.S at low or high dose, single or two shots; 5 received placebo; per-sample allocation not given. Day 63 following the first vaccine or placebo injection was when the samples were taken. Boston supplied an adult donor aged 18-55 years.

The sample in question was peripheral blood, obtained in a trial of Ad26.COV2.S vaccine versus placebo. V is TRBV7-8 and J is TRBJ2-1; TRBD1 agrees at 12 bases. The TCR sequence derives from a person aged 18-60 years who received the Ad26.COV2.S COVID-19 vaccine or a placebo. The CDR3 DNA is TGTGCCAGCAGCTTTGATGGGACAGGGGGCGTCGGTTCCTACAATGAGCAGTTCTTC. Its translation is CASSFDGTGGVGSYNEQFF.